Sequencing of this T cell receptor (beta chain) was carried out in a study of Ad26.COV2.S vaccination and SARS-CoV-2 variants. Only in-frame clones appear in the TCRdb table, and some are missing; sequencing was by immunoSEQ multiplex PCR. The sample has 400,000 to 500,000 clones, roughly 87% seen once. Study observations and caveats: Comparability of non-spike TCR breadth was observed across vaccine and placebo recipients.

This sample's treatment: 19 received Ad26.COV2.S at low or high dose, single or two shots; 5 received placebo; per-sample allocation not given. Samples were taken on day 63 after the first vaccine or placebo injection. About this clone: The antigen is not known.

V was shortened by 8 bases and J by 0 bases, with 16 bases between the two germline ends. CDR1 is SNHLY, CDR2 FYNNEI, per germline. There are 15 residues in the CDR3. The sequences come from peripheral blood, collected in a trial of Ad26.COV2.S vaccine versus placebo. This chain uses TRBV2 with TRBJ1-1, with a weak D call TRBD1 (5 bases). The source of this sequence is a person between 18 and 60 years old who received the Ad26.COV2.S COVID-19 vaccine or a placebo. As DNA, the CDR3 is TGTGCCAGCTCACTACTCTCGACAGTGAACACTGAAGCTTTCTTT. Encoded protein: CASSLLSTVNTEAFF.